One and the same sample provided the 18 T cell receptor beta chains below, sequenced in a study of tumor-infiltrating lymphocytes in primary liver carcinoma. The tissue used was unsorted bulk material of roughly 17-32 mg. RNA and DNA were co-extracted from it with the AllPrep DNA/RNA mini kit. TCR beta cDNA was made from approximately 500 ng total RNA with a constant-region primer. Employing slightly modified ARM-PCR, three nested multiplex PCR rounds were run, and these gave rise to the TCR beta libraries. Amplification in the first two PCR rounds was performed using TRBV1-TRBV30 forward primers and a C-beta reverse primer for 10 cycles each. TCRdb reprocessed the multiplex PCR reads with MiXCR, giving one entry per CDR3 protein. The sample shows 95,000 to 100,000 distinct CDR3 sequences, around 66% of them seen only once. Sequencing was performed on liver tumor tissue from sampling region 2. The subset: tumor region T2, inferior pole. Receptor source: a woman aged 55-69 years with primary liver carcinoma and hepatitis B virus infection.

The chain is built from TRBV4-1 and TRBJ2-7; tentative D call: TRBD2 (5 bases). The CDR3 spans 14 residues. Germline CDR1 MGHRA, CDR2 YSYEKL. The germline V and J ends were trimmed by 10 bases and 0 bases, with 16 bases remaining between them. Here the CDR3 DNA reads TGCGCCAACATCCAAGCGGAGAGCTCCTACGAGCAGTACTTC. Its protein is CANIQAESSYEQYF.

About this clonotype: The junction shows a germline mismatch at one end, possibly a read error. The J gene is TRBJ2-1, the V gene TRBV5-1, with TRBD2 matching 13 bases. The CDR3 length is 15 residues. Germline CDR1 is SGHRS and CDR2 is YFSETQ. In DNA, the CDR3 is TGCGCCGGCAGCCCCGGGACTAGCGGGACCGGCGAGCAGTTTTTC. Protein product: CAGSPGTSGTGEQFF.

A remark on this clonotype: Possible read error: a much larger clone is one base away. V usage is TRBV7-8 and J usage is TRBJ2-5, with 7 nucleotides matching TRBD2. CDR1 and CDR2 (germline): SGHVS, FQNEAQ. This CDR3 region has 14 residues. CDR3 sequence: CDSSFREAQETQYF. CDR3 in DNA: TGTGACAGCAGCTTCCGGGAGGCCCAAGAGACCCAGTACTTC.

This clonotype came up once. The rearrangement links TRBV12-3 or TRBV12-4 to TRBJ2-3; D tentatively fits TRBD1 or TRBD2 (5 bases each). V gave up 5 bases and J gave up 5 bases, with 20 bases separating them. CDR3 length equals 16 residues. In DNA form, the CDR3 reads TGTGCCAGCAGTCTACTTAGCTGGAGAGGGGTAGATACGCAGTATTTT. Translating it yields CASSLLSWRGVDTQYF.

This clonotype was detected many times. This chain links TRBV29-1 with TRBJ1-2, with D hard to call. CDR1 and CDR2 (germline): SQVTM, ANQGSEA. Trimming took 7 bases from V and 3 from J, leaving 9 bases between them. The CDR3 extends over 11 amino acids. The CDR3 nucleotides read TGCAGCGCCCAAGTACACTATGGCTACACCTTC. Residues: CSAQVHYGYTF.

The genes are TRBV11-2 and TRBJ2-7, with D unresolved. The V gene lost 9 bases and the J gene lost 2 bases, with 17 bases spanning the gap. Germline V gene sequence: CDR1 SGHAT, CDR2 FQNNGV. The CDR3 is 14 amino acids. CDR3 residues: CARSPIPLTYEQYF. CDR3 nucleotide sequence: TGTGCCAGGAGCCCGATACCCCTCACCTACGAGCAGTACTTC.

With respect to this clonotype: This CDR3 fails to terminate in the conserved phenylalanine or tryptophan, so it likely reflects a read error. V usage is TRBV6-2 or TRBV6-3 and J usage is TRBJ2-7, with 7 bases identical to TRBD2. Germline V CDR1 and CDR2: MNHEY, SVGEGT. This CDR3 spans 15 amino acids. Here the CDR3 DNA reads TGTGCTAGCAGTGCCCCGCGGCGGGGGATCTACGAGCAGTACCTC. It encodes CASSAPRRGIYEQYL.

This clonotype was found a few times. Germline is not matched at one junction end, which may reflect a read error. The chain joins TRBV6-5 to TRBJ2-7; 9 nucleotides align to TRBD2. The CDR3 length is 15 residues. The germline V gene has CDR1 MNHEY and CDR2 SVGAGI. The CDR3 coding sequence is TGTGTCAGCAGTCCCCGGCTAGCGGGATACTACGGGCAGTACTTC. Residues: CVSSPRLAGYYGQYF.

The gene calls are TRBV6-1 and TRBJ2-3, with TRBD1 matching 11 bases. The CDR3 length is 13 residues. Germline V gene data show CDR1 as MNHNS and CDR2 as SASEGT. The trim removed 9 bases at V and 4 bases at J, leaving 3 bases unmatched. The CDR3 reads CARGQGEADTQYF. CDR3 DNA sequence: TGTGCCAGGGGACAGGGGGAAGCAGATACGCAGTATTTT.

On this clonotype: The conserved phenylalanine or tryptophan normally closing the CDR3 is absent here, so this likely arose from a read error. This chain joins TRBV11-1 and TRBJ2-2; D is possibly TRBD2 (6 bases). This CDR3 is built from 14 residues. CDR1 is SGHAT and CDR2 is FQDESV in the germline V gene (reference sequence). The CDR3 loop reads CASRPSLDIGGLFY. As DNA, the CDR3 is TGTGCCAGCAGACCGAGCCTTGATATCGGGGGGCTGTTTTAT.

To note about this clonotype: One end of the junction does not line up with germline, which may come from a read error. The chain combines TRBV4-1 with TRBJ2-3; unclear D gene. Germline CDR1 is MGHRA and CDR2 is YSYEKL. The CDR3 extends over 14 amino acids. The CDR3 reads CASNRTMDPDAQYF. The CDR3 coding sequence is TGCGCCAGCAACCGAACCATGGACCCAGATGCGCAGTATTTT.

Details on this clonotype: One junction end does not reproduce the germline sequence, and a read error may be involved. This sequence joins TRBV7-8 and TRBJ2-2; the match to TRBD1 covers 7 bases. There are 15 residues in the CDR3. Germline CDR1 and CDR2: SGHVS and FQNEAQ. The CDR3 nucleotides are TGTGCAAGCAGCTTACGGACAGGCAACACCGGGGAGCCGTTTTTT. Translating it yields CASSLRTGNTGEPFF. Drawing the rest from reference TRBV7-8 and TRBJ2-2, the complete variable domain is GAGVSQSPRYKVAKRGQDVALRCDPISGHVSLFWYQQALGQGPEFLTYFQNEAQLDKSGLPSDRFFAERPEGSVSTLKIQRTQQEDSAVYLCASSLRTGNTGEPFFGEGSRLTVL.

The genes are TRBV28 and TRBJ1-1, with D possibly TRBD1 on 5 matching bases. Trimming cost V 7 bases and J 1 base, with 19 bases left between them. Germline lookup yields CDR1 MDHEN and CDR2 SYDVKM. CDR3 length: 16 amino acids. The CDR3, as DNA: TGTGCCAGCAATTCTCCTTTGGGGGTTAGGAACACTGAAGCTTTCTTT. This codes for CASNSPLGVRNTEAFF. Combining the CDR3 with reference TRBV28 and TRBJ1-1 gives the whole variable domain DVKVTQSSRYLVKRTGEKVFLECVQDMDHENMFWYRQDPGLGLRLIYFSYDVKMKEKGDIPEGYSVSREKKERFSLILESASTNQTSMYLCASNSPLGVRNTEAFFGQGTRLTVV.

On this clonotype itself: A junction end diverges from the germline sequence, so it may reflect a read error. This chain links TRBV4-2 with TRBJ2-3; D might be TRBD1 or TRBD2, each matching 6 bases. The germline V gene has CDR1 LGHNA and CDR2 YNFKEQ. The CDR3 loop spans 15 amino acids. As DNA, the CDR3 is TGTGCCAGTAGCCGAGAGGAGGGGGGCTCAGATACGCAGTATTTT. It codes for CASSREEGGSDTQYF.

This clonotype was observed a few times. Sequence at one end of the junction differs from germline and may be a read error. The chain recombines TRBV29-1 with TRBJ2-3, with D perhaps matching TRBD2 (5 bases). The CDR3 length is 14 residues. Germline assignment: CDR1 SQVTM and CDR2 ANQGSEA. The CDR3: CSAGFEQRTDTLYF. DNA for the CDR3: TGCAGCGCGGGATTCGAACAGCGCACAGATACGCTGTATTTT.

This chain connects TRBV11-2 to TRBJ2-7, with 8 bases matching TRBD2. Looked up from germline, CDR1 is SGHAT and CDR2 is FQNNGV. With 1 base clipped from V and 13 bases from J, the junction kept 15 bases outside the gene matches. The CDR3 is 15 amino acids. CDR3 amino acids: CASSLGAGGGCGQYF. CDR3 nucleotides: TGTGCCAGCAGCTTAGGTGCGGGGGGTGGCTGTGGGCAATACTTC.

The chain combines TRBV20-1 with TRBJ1-6, with D possibly TRBD1 on 5 matching bases. This CDR3 spans 11 amino acids. Germline V lookup: CDR1 DFQATT, CDR2 SNEGSKA (reference sequence). The ends were cut back, 6 bases at V and 8 bases at J, with 8 bases in the middle. In nucleotides, the CDR3 is TGCAGTGCCACCAGGGATTCACCCCTCCACTTT. Protein product: CSATRDSPLHF.

This clonotype appeared many times. CDR3 protein: CASIGSLNTEAFF. The DNA of the CDR3 is TGTGCCAGCATAGGGAGTCTGAACACTGAAGCTTTCTTT. The genes are TRBV12-3 or TRBV12-4 and TRBJ1-1, with D unclear. V was trimmed by 7 bases and J by 0 bases, leaving 9 bases between them. CDR3 size: 13 residues.